This T cell receptor (beta chain) was sequenced for a study of T cells after yellow fever vaccination. General observations from the study: Within FACS-sorted repertoires, abundant clonotypes contaminating from the bulk population could be present. Overlap between CD4 and CD8 compartments was detected for a small share of clonotypes.

V shed 5 bases and J shed 0 bases, with 10 bases lying between them. The CDR3 totals 14 residues. The germline gives CDR1 SGHTA, CDR2 FQGNSA. This clonotype came up a few times. Its antigen is undetermined. TCRdb reprocessed the 5' RACE reads with MiXCR, giving one entry per CDR3 protein. There are a few hundred thousand distinct CDR3 sequences in the sample; about 5.2% occur only once, and around 3.3% lies in the top ten. This chain connects TRBV7-2 to TRBJ2-5; D remains unclear. This clonotype originated in a man between 18 and 35 years old who received the YFV17D yellow fever vaccine. The sequences come from CD4+ T cells sorted from PBMCs, collected on the day of the yellow fever booster vaccination. CDR3 protein: CASSPSLYQETQYF. Here the CDR3 DNA reads TGTGCCAGCAGCCCGTCCTTGTACCAAGAGACCCAGTACTTC.